Presented here are 29 T cell receptor beta chains from one specimen sequenced in a study of shared clonotypes between healthy human individuals. Generated by immunoSEQ multiplex PCR, the TCRdb table keeps only in-frame clones and is missing some. The sample lists roughly 2.2 million clones; 85% to 95% were seen once. The sequenced sample was naive CD4+ T cells from PBMCs. Regarding subset: CD45RA+ positively selected. Receptors were obtained from a man younger than 35 in good health. Some clones in this sample may be carry-over from other donors' samples.

J is TRBJ1-4 and V is TRBV19, with unresolved D. The length of the CDR3 is 13 residues. Trimming shortened V by 4 bases and J by 7 bases, and 10 bases separated the two germline ends. Looked up from germline, CDR1 is LNHDA and CDR2 is SQIVND (reference sequence). The CDR3 DNA sequence: TGTGCCAGTAGTAGTGGAGGAGCTGAAAAACTGTTTTTT. Protein product: CASSSGGAEKLFF.

The chain recombines TRBV28 with TRBJ1-5, with 7 bases that match TRBD1. Germline-derived CDR1 and CDR2 are MDHEN and SYDVKM. The V gene end was trimmed by 5 bases and the J gene end by 4 bases; junction bases not matched to a gene: 8. The CDR3 spans 15 residues. The CDR3 spells CASSPMTGSNQPQHF. The CDR3 DNA sequence: TGTGCCAGCAGTCCAATGACAGGGTCAAATCAGCCCCAGCATTTT.

This chain connects TRBV7-3 to TRBJ2-1; no definite D call. The CDR3 totals 16 residues. Germline CDR1 reads SGHTA; CDR2 reads FQGTGA. V was clipped by 1 base and J by 4 bases, with 14 bases between them. The DNA for the CDR3 is TGTGCCAGCAGCTTAAACCCGCCCACTGTTTACAATGAGCAGTTCTTC. Translating it yields CASSLNPPTVYNEQFF.

In its sample, this clone was seen a few times. This chain's CDR3 is CASSLEGQGGTEAFF. Written as DNA, the CDR3 is TGCGCCAGCAGCTTGGAAGGACAGGGTGGCACTGAAGCTTTCTTT. The chain links TRBV5-1 to TRBJ1-1; TRBD1 matches at 8 bases. The CDR3 sequence is 15 residues long. J was trimmed by 4 bases and V by 0 bases; bases with no gene match: 5. Germline values: CDR1 SGHRS, CDR2 YFSETQ.

The sample holds one count of this clone. The genes are TRBV28 and TRBJ1-4; unclear D gene. With 6 bases removed from V and 4 bases from J, the gap between germline ends came to 12 bases. CDR1 and CDR2 (germline): MDHEN, SYDVKM. This CDR3 comprises 14 residues. The CDR3, as DNA: TGTGCCAGCAGCGGGTGGCCGGTTAATGAAAAACTGTTTTTT. This codes for CASSGWPVNEKLFF. Filled out from reference TRBV28 and TRBJ1-4, the complete variable domain reads DVKVTQSSRYLVKRTGEKVFLECVQDMDHENMFWYRQDPGLGLRLIYFSYDVKMKEKGDIPEGYSVSREKKERFSLILESASTNQTSMYLCASSGWPVNEKLFFGSGTQLSVL.

The CDR3: CASSLSNGGIWETQYF. Here the CDR3 DNA reads TGTGCCAGCAGCTTAAGTAACGGCGGGATTTGGGAGACCCAGTACTTC. The gene calls are TRBV7-3 and TRBJ2-5, with TRBD2 as a possible D gene (6 bases). V dropped 1 base and J dropped 5 bases, with 17 bases sitting between them. The CDR3 runs to 16 residues. Germline CDR1 is SGHTA and CDR2 is FQGTGA.

The V and J genes are TRBV19 and TRBJ1-2; D uncertain. The CDR3 has 14 residues. Germline-derived CDR1 and CDR2 are LNHDA and SQIVND (reference sequence). Deletions cut 4 bases from V and 3 bases from J, with 12 bases between. DNA of the CDR3: TGTGCCAGTAGTACCCCCGGCAGACACTATGGCTACACCTTC. Protein product: CASSTPGRHYGYTF.

V is TRBV30 and J is TRBJ1-5; D uncertain. The germline gives CDR1 GTSNPN, CDR2 SVGIG (reference sequence). CDR3 length: 15 amino acids. V lost 2 bases, J lost 0 bases, and 11 bases lay in between. The CDR3 sequence: CAWSLGRHSNQPQHF. The CDR3 region has the DNA TGTGCCTGGAGTCTCGGCAGGCATAGCAATCAGCCCCAGCATTTT.

V usage is TRBV28 and J usage is TRBJ2-3, with a weak D call TRBD2 (7 bases). CDR3 length: 14 residues. V was clipped by 8 bases and J by 0 bases, with 12 bases between them. The V gene's germline CDR1 is MDHEN and CDR2 SYDVKM. CDR3 protein: CASLSGGSTDTQYF. CDR3 nucleotides: TGTGCCAGCTTGTCGGGGGGCAGCACAGATACGCAGTATTTT.

J is TRBJ2-3 and V is TRBV5-4; the match to TRBD2 covers 8 bases. The V gene end was trimmed by 1 base and the J gene end by 4 bases; junction bases not matched to a gene: 2. The CDR3 has 14 residues. CDR1 is SGHNT, CDR2 YYREEE, per germline (reference sequence). In nucleotides, the CDR3 is TGTGCCAGCAGCTTGCGTAGCGGGGCAGATACGCAGTATTTT. Encoded protein: CASSLRSGADTQYF.

This chain connects TRBV2 to TRBJ2-7; D gene uncertain. This CDR3 spans 12 amino acids. Trimming removed 4 bases from V and 9 bases from J, with 13 bases in between. Germline V CDR1 and CDR2: SNHLY, FYNNEI. CDR3 bases: TGTGCCAGCAGTGTTAGAACCTTGGGGCAGTACTTC. Translation gives CASSVRTLGQYF. The variable domain in full, with the rest retrieved from reference TRBV2 and TRBJ2-7, is EPEVTQTPSHQVTQMGQEVILRCVPISNHLYFYWYRQILGQKVEFLVSFYNNEISEKSEIFDDQFSVERPDGSNFTLKIRSTKLEDSAMYFCASSVRTLGQYFGPGTRLTVT.

The J gene is TRBJ2-7, the V gene TRBV7-2; 8 bases are a match to TRBD2. The CDR3 runs 15 residues. The trim removed 1 base at V and 3 bases at J, leaving 5 bases unmatched. The V gene's germline CDR1 is SGHTA and CDR2 FQGNSA. This CDR3 reads CASSLDPGGIYEQYF. CDR3 DNA: TGTGCCAGCAGCTTAGACCCGGGAGGGATCTACGAGCAGTACTTC. The variable domain in full, completed from reference TRBV7-2 and TRBJ2-7, reads GAGVSQSPSNKVTEKGKDVELRCDPISGHTALYWYRQSLGQGLEFLIYFQGNSAPDKSGLPSDRFSAERTGGSVSTLTIQRTQQEDSAVYLCASSLDPGGIYEQYFGPGTRLTVT.

The chain has TRBV6-5 and TRBJ2-2; the D gene is possibly TRBD2 (6 bases). The CDR3 has 14 amino acids. Germline loops: CDR1 MNHEY, CDR2 SVGAGI. The V end was cut by 4 bases, the J end by 4 bases, with 10 bases between. CDR3 in amino acids: CASSSRRGTGELFF. Written as DNA, the CDR3 is TGTGCCAGCAGTTCACGGAGGGGCACCGGGGAGCTGTTTTTT.

V and J are TRBV7-9 and TRBJ2-7; TRBD1 is a possible D gene (6 bases). Germline V gene sequence: CDR1 SEHNR, CDR2 FQNEAQ (reference sequence). V shed 4 bases and J shed 0 bases, with 19 bases lying between them. The CDR3 runs 17 residues. As DNA, the CDR3 is TGTGCCAGCAGCTCCGCAGGGGCTGGACAGTTCTCCTACGAGCAGTACTTC. Residues: CASSSAGAGQFSYEQYF.

The genes are TRBV27 and TRBJ1-5, with unresolved D. Trimming shortened V by 3 bases and J by 3 bases, and 15 bases separated the two germline ends. Germline V lookup: CDR1 MNHEY, CDR2 SMNVEV (reference sequence). The CDR3 sequence is 16 residues long. As DNA, the CDR3 is TGTGCCAGCAGTTTTCGCCAGGTCGGGGACAATCAGCCCCAGCATTTT. Amino acid sequence: CASSFRQVGDNQPQHF.

This rearrangement joins TRBV30 to TRBJ1-4, with 7 bases lining up with TRBD1. CDR3 length: 16 amino acids. The ends lost 3 bases at V and 0 bases at J; junction bases unmatched: 7. Per germline, CDR1 GTSNPN and CDR2 SVGIG (reference sequence). CDR3 residues: CAWRARDRTTNEKLFF. The DNA for the CDR3 is TGTGCCTGGAGGGCCCGGGACAGAACAACTAATGAAAAACTGTTTTTT.

The chain uses TRBV5-1 and TRBJ1-4; no clear D gene. V lost 1 base and J 7 bases, leaving 11 bases between the germline ends. This CDR3 contains 14 residues. Per germline, CDR1 SGHRS and CDR2 YFSETQ. The CDR3 DNA sequence: TGCGCCAGCAGCTTGCTTTTAGGAGGTGAAAAACTGTTTTTT. Translated, it gives CASSLLLGGEKLFF.

V is TRBV6-6 and J is TRBJ2-7; D might be TRBD1 (7 bases). CDR3 length equals 15 residues. The germline CDR1 and CDR2 sequences are MNHNY and SVGAGI (reference sequence). V was pared by 7 bases and J by 3 bases, with 19 bases between. The CDR3, as DNA: TGTGCCAGCACCCAGGGGGGCAACCGCGACTACGAGCAGTACTTC. This sequence encodes CASTQGGNRDYEQYF.

V usage is TRBV2 and J usage is TRBJ2-3; TRBD1 aligns across 7 bases. In germline, CDR1 is SNHLY, CDR2 FYNNEI. This CDR3 has 15 residues. The V gene end was trimmed by 7 bases and the J gene end by 0 bases; junction bases not matched to a gene: 7. The CDR3 loop is CASIRGLGSTDTQYF. The CDR3 nucleotides read TGTGCCAGCATTAGGGGGCTAGGTAGCACAGATACGCAGTATTTT.

This clone was counted only a few times. The same CDR3 is also encoded by other DNA sequences in this sample. CDR3 residues: CASSLVAGELFF. The CDR3 DNA follows: TGTGCCAGCAGTTTGGTGGCCGGGGAGCTGTTTTTT. This chain uses TRBV28 with TRBJ2-2; D not resolved. This CDR3 contains 12 residues. Germline assignment: CDR1 MDHEN and CDR2 SYDVKM. With 3 bases removed from V and 6 bases from J, the gap between germline ends came to 5 bases. Full variable domain (rest looked up from reference TRBV28 and TRBJ2-2): DVKVTQSSRYLVKRTGEKVFLECVQDMDHENMFWYRQDPGLGLRLIYFSYDVKMKEKGDIPEGYSVSREKKERFSLILESASTNQTSMYLCASSLVAGELFFGEGSRLTVL.

V gene TRBV6-6 combines with J gene TRBJ1-5, with a possible D match to TRBD1 (5 bases). From germline, CDR1 is MNHNY and CDR2 SVGAGI (reference sequence). The CDR3 consists of 15 residues. With 6 bases removed from V and 0 bases from J, the gap between germline ends came to 12 bases. CDR3: CASRDSLDSNQPQHF. The CDR3 DNA reads TGTGCCAGCAGAGACAGCCTTGATAGCAATCAGCCCCAGCATTTT.

This clone was counted a few times. This chain uses TRBV11-2 with TRBJ2-7; D uncertain. The CDR3 sequence is 15 residues long. The V end lost 1 base, the J end lost 0 bases, and 10 bases lay between the germline ends. CDR1 and CDR2 from the germline V gene are SGHAT and FQNNGV. The CDR3 sequence is CASSLAVLRSYEQYF. As DNA, the CDR3 is TGTGCCAGCAGCTTAGCGGTCCTCCGCTCCTACGAGCAGTACTTC.

The CDR3 protein is CASSGGLSFTSGELFF. As DNA, the CDR3 is TGTGCCAGCAGCGGAGGACTATCCTTTACGTCCGGGGAGCTGTTTTTT. The rearrangement links TRBV5-8 to TRBJ2-2; a possible D gene is TRBD2 (6 bases). Trimming took 4 bases from V and 6 from J, leaving 19 bases between them. CDR3 length: 16 residues. Germline CDR1 SGHTS, CDR2 YDEGEE.

V and J are TRBV10-3 and TRBJ2-7; TRBD1 matches 7 bases. Germline trimming cut 5 bases from V and 0 bases from J; bases unmatched to any gene: 10. This CDR3 contains 16 residues. Germline loops: CDR1 ENHRY, CDR2 SYGVKD. The CDR3 DNA sequence: TGTGCCATCAGTCCCGGGACAGCGAACCCCTCCTACGAGCAGTACTTC. It specifies CAISPGTANPSYEQYF.

The rearrangement uses TRBV28 and TRBJ2-4, with no clear D. Germline CDR1 MDHEN, CDR2 SYDVKM. V shed 9 bases and J shed 0 bases, with 12 bases lying between them. The CDR3 extends over 14 amino acids. The CDR3 region has the DNA TGTGCCAGTCACAAGAGTTTAGCCAAAAACATTCAGTACTTC. Translation: CASHKSLAKNIQYF. Filled out from reference TRBV28 and TRBJ2-4, the complete variable domain reads DVKVTQSSRYLVKRTGEKVFLECVQDMDHENMFWYRQDPGLGLRLIYFSYDVKMKEKGDIPEGYSVSREKKERFSLILESASTNQTSMYLCASHKSLAKNIQYFGAGTRLSVL.

A single count supports this clone. J is TRBJ1-2 and V is TRBV6-1; TRBD1 is a possible D gene (5 bases). The germline V and J ends were trimmed by 4 bases and 0 bases, with 12 bases remaining between them. The CDR3 runs 15 residues. Germline lookup yields CDR1 MNHNS and CDR2 SASEGT. The CDR3 sequence: CASSVPYRTNYGYTF. Here the CDR3 DNA reads TGTGCCAGCAGTGTTCCATACAGGACTAACTATGGCTACACCTTC.

The chain couples TRBV27 to TRBJ2-7; 7 bases match TRBD2. Germline V gene data show CDR1 as MNHEY and CDR2 as SMNVEV (reference sequence). Trimming took 4 bases from V and 9 from J; bases not matched to a gene: 9. This CDR3 region has 13 residues. CDR3 sequence (DNA): TGTGCCAGCAGTTCCGAGAGCCGGGGGGTGCAGTACTTC. Its translation: CASSSESRGVQYF.

This rearrangement joins TRBV9 to TRBJ2-5; D assignment may be TRBD1 or TRBD2 (5 bases each). CDR1 is SGDLS, CDR2 YYNGEE, per germline. Trimming cost V 4 bases and J 7 bases, with 11 bases left between them. The CDR3 runs to 12 residues. CDR3 amino acids: CASSPGAGTQYF. For the CDR3, the DNA is TGTGCCAGCAGCCCTGGGGCGGGGACCCAGTACTTC.

This clone was picked up a small number of times. The chain couples TRBV27 to TRBJ1-2; D is ambiguous. V was clipped by 7 bases and J by 6 bases, with 6 bases between them. The CDR3 extends over 10 amino acids. Germline V CDR1 and CDR2: MNHEY, SMNVEV (reference sequence). The DNA for the CDR3 is TGTGCCAGCAACTCAGATGGCTACACCTTC. Translated: CASNSDGYTF.